This is a list of T cell receptor beta chains from one sample in a study of T cells in Graves' hyperthyroidism and ophthalmopathy. TCRdb reprocessed the multiplex PCR reads via MiXCR and lists one record per CDR3 protein. The sample carries hundreds of thousands of distinct CDR3 sequences, roughly 14% recorded once. The specimen was blood. These receptors all stem from a woman in her 50s with Graves' ophthalmopathy. Each CDR3 is given without its conserved first and last residue.

v_call: TRBV18
cdr3_aa: ASSPRGGGYTEAF

v_call: TRBV20-1
cdr3_aa: SAIREAGVGDTQY

v_call: TRBV12-3/TRBV12-4
cdr3_aa: ASSGTSFNEQF

v_call: TRBV18
cdr3_aa: ASSPPVAVVYEQY

v_call: TRBV12-3/TRBV12-4
cdr3_aa: ASRPRTGDTYTEAF

v_call: TRBV9
cdr3_aa: ASSVEGTPLTGELF

v_call: TRBV19
cdr3_aa: ASSVRYRDRGSNEQF

v_call: TRBV30
cdr3_aa: AWSGTTREELF

v_call: TRBV9
cdr3_aa: ASSVLRSSGYNEQF

v_call: TRBV28
cdr3_aa: ASSPHLGQGAGQPQH